The present T cell receptor beta chain was sequenced within a study of monozygotic twins with inflammatory bowel disease. Study-level results: Distinction of different T cell subtypes was not possible.

In the case of this clonotype: What it binds is not known.

CDR1 and CDR2 from the germline V gene are DFQATT and SNEGSKA (reference sequence). The CDR3 totals 16 residues. Eight distinct reactions (per sample) were used to make the cDNA. Template switching added UMIs carrying a 6-nucleotide sample barcode. Using TCRalpha and TCRbeta cDNA, the researchers carried out two nested PCRs that lasted 16 and 9 cycles. Reanalyzing the 5' RACE reads, TCRdb keeps one entry per CDR3 protein, without DNA. The repertoire table contains 150,000 to 200,000 distinct CDR3 sequences. The rearrangement links TRBV20-1 to TRBJ2-6; the D gene TCRdb calls, TRBD1, cannot be checked with no DNA. Sequencing was carried out using blood. The source of this sequence is a human donor with ulcerative colitis or Crohn's disease, or a healthy co-twin of an affected twin (not recorded which). CDR3 residues: CSATGQRSSGANVLTF.